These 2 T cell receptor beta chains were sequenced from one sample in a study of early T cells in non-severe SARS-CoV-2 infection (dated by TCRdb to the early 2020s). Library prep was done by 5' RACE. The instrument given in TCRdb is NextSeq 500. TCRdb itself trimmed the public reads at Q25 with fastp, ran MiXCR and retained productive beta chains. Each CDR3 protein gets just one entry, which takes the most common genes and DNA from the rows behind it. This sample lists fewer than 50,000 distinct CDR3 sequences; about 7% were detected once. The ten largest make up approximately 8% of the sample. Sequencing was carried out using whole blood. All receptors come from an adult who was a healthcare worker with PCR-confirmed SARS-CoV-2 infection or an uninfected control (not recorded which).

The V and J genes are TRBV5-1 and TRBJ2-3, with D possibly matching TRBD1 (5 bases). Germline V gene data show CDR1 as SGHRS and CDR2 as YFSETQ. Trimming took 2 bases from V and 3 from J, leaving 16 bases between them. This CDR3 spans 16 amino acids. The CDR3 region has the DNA TGCGCCAGCAGCTTCGAGATCAGGGTAGAGACAGATACGCAGTATTTT. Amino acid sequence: CASSFEIRVETDTQYF.

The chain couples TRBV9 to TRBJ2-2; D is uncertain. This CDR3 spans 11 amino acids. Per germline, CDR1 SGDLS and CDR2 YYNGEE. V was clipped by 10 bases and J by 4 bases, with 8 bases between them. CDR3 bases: TGTGCCGGAGATGGCACCGGGGAGCTGTTTTTT. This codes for CAGDGTGELFF.